This record looks at one T cell receptor beta chain sequence and its context. There is no known antigen for this receptor. No base quality information exists; no much larger clone differs at one position. This sample stems from a study of PD-1 blockade in classical Hodgkin lymphoma (dated by TCRdb to the early 2020s). Broadly, across the study: Nivolumab dosing was 3 mg/kg intravenously every 2 weeks, continuing until either disease progression or unacceptable toxicity. The study used CyTOF and TCR beta sequencing to define a peripheral blood immune signature of response to PD-1 blockade in classical Hodgkin lymphoma. Overall results and qualifications from the work: Lower diversity was seen in patients whose nivolumab began less than 1 year after ASCT, and these patients were left out of later analyses so that immune reconstitution would not confound the results. Trial patients achieving complete response had baseline diversity similar to newly diagnosed patients, whereas partial responders and progressors had significantly lower diversity. Baseline TCR diversity was reported to be lower in newly diagnosed patients than in healthy donors and to be lower still in relapsed/refractory patients. By C4D1, a significant rise was seen in CD4+ TCR diversity but not in CD8+ TCR diversity (p=0.0027 vs p=0.16), and the rise was most apparent among complete responders (p=0.02). The study was restricted to a single clinical trial cohort, and the causes of repertoire differences, possibly disease activity or prior therapy, were left undefined.

Genomic DNA was extracted with the Qiagen DNeasy kit from unsorted PBMCs and from negatively selected CD4+ and CD8+ fractions. TCR beta CDR3 regions were amplified by immunoSEQ multiplex PCR using primers annealing to V and J segments. A synthetic immune receptor repertoire was used to minimize amplification bias, and any residual bias was removed computationally once sequencing was done. On the study's bioinformatics: Custom Python scripts were used to quantify repertoire diversity as the Shannon entropy index. Unsorted, CD4+ and CD8+ repertoires were examined separately, except in combined analyses, for which CD4+ and CD8+ sequences were merged in silico. Clonal expansion was defined as a frequency increase of at least 2-fold after treatment compared with C1D1, and clones undetected at baseline were assigned a pseudocount of 0.5. Singleton clones were defined as clones with 0 or 1 copy at C1D1, and non-singleton clones were defined as clones with 2 or more copies. By matching protein sequences in sorted samples from the same patient, clones expanded in unsorted samples were annotated as CD4+, CD8+ or unknown. Wilcoxon tests on paired samples were used to test changes in diversity from C1D1 to C4D1. The clones in this table, taken by TCRdb from immuneACCESS, are in-frame only. Not every clone is retained; where verified, under half of the shortfall comes from an unresolved V gene, and the cause of the rest is unknown. Clone size and V and J calls were adopted from that table, with D and trimming inferred from the DNA. The sample contains tens of thousands of clones, approximately 70% of them found a single time. The ten largest clones capture around 26% of the sample.

V is shortened by 0 bases, J by 7 bases, and the region joining them spans 11 bases. The CDR3 runs 15 amino acids, cysteine and phenylalanine included. The entry retains the CDR3 DNA only, 45 bases that are in frame from base 1. The germline V gene yields SGHRS for CDR1 and YFSETQ for CDR2. The intended sense of this specimen's time point label: cycle 2 day 1 (C2D1) of nivolumab. Relapse after autologous stem cell transplantation had occurred in all trial patients, and cohorts A, B and C were distinguished by prior brentuximab vedotin exposure. The trial cohort comprised approximately 55 patients with relapsed/refractory classical Hodgkin lymphoma whose best overall responses were complete response, partial response or progressive disease. Trial patients were treated with single-agent nivolumab in the multi-cohort phase II CheckMate 205 trial. An independent review committee assessed best overall response by applying the 2007 International Working Group response criteria. PBMCs from the trial were collected at three points: immediately before nivolumab initiation (C1D1), and during therapy at cycle 2 day 1 and cycle 4 day 1. After peripheral blood was drawn into 8 mL Vacutainer Cell Preparation Tubes, PBMCs were isolated by centrifugation and then cryopreserved.

The sample was peripheral blood mononuclear cells (PBMCs), taken before the second cycle of nivolumab. The V and J segments used are TRBV5-1 and TRBJ1-6, and possibly TRBD1, on 5 matching bases. This TCR derives from a human donor with classical Hodgkin lymphoma. CDR3 protein: CASSLEGTVNSPLHF. The DNA sequence follows: TGCGCCAGCAGCTTGGAGGGGACGGTAAATTCACCCCTCCACTTT.